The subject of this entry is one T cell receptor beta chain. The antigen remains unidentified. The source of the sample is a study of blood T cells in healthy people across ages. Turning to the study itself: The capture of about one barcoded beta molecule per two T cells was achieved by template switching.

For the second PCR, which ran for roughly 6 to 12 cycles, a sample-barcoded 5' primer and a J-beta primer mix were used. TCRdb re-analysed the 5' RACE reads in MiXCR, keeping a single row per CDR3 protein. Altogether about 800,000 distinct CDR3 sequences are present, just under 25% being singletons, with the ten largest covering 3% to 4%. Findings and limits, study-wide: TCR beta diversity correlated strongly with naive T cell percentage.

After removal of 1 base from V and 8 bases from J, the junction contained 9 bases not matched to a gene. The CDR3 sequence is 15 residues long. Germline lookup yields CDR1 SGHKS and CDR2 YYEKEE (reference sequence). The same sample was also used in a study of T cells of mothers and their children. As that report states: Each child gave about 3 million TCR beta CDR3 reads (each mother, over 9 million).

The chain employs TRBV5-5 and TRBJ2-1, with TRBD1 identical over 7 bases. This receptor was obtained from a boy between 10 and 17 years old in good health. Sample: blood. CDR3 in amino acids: CASSLMDRMVDEQFF. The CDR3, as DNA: TGTGCCAGCAGCTTGATGGACAGGATGGTAGATGAGCAGTTCTTC.